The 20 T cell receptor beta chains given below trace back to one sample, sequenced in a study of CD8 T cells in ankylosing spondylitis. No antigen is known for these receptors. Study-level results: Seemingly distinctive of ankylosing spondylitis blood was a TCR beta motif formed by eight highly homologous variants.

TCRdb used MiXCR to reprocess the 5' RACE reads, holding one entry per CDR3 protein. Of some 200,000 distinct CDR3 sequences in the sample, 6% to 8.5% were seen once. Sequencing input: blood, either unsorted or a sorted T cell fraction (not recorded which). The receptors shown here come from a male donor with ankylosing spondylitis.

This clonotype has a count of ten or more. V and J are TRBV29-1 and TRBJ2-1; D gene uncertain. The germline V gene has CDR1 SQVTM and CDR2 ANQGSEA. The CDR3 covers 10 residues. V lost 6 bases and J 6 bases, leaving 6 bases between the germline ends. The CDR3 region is CSVTGNEQFF. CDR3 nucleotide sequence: TGCAGCGTGACGGGCAATGAGCAGTTCTTC.

The CDR3 DNA sequence: TGTGCCAGCGCACCAGGTGCCTTCTATGGCTACACCTTC. Translating it yields CASAPGAFYGYTF. The genes are TRBV27 and TRBJ1-2; D call uncertain. Trimming removed 8 bases from V and 4 bases from J, with 14 bases in between. Per the germline V gene, CDR1 is MNHEY and CDR2 is SMNVEV (reference sequence). CDR3 length equals 13 residues.

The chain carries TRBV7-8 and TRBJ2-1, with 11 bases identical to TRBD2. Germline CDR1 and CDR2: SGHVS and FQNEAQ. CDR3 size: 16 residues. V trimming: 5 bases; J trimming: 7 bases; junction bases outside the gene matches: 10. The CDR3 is CASSPPLAGVRNEQFF. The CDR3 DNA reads TGTGCCAGCAGCCCGCCACTAGCGGGAGTACGGAATGAGCAGTTCTTC.

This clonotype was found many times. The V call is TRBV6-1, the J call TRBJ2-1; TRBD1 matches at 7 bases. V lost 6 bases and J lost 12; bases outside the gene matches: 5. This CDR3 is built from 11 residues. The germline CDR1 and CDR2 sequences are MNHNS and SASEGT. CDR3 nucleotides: TGTGCCAGCAGCGACAGGGTTGGGCAGTTCTTC. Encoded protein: CASSDRVGQFF.

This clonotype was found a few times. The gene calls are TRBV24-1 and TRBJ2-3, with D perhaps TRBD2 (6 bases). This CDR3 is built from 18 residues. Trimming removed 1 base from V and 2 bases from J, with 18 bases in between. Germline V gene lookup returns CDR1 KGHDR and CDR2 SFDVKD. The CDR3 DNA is TGTGCCACCAGTGATTTTACGGGAGTGGGGCCACACACAGATACGCAGTATTTT. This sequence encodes CATSDFTGVGPHTDTQYF.

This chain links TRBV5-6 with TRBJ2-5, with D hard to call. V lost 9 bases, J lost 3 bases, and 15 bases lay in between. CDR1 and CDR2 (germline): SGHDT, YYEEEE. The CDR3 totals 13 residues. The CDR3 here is CAMSPGHEETQYF. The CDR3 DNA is TGTGCCATGAGCCCCGGGCATGAAGAGACCCAGTACTTC.

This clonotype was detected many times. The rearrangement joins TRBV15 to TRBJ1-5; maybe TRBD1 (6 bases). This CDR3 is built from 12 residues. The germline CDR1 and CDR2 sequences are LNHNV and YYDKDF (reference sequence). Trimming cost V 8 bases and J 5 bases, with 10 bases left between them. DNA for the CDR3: TGTGCCACCGGGGGGCCCGATCAGCCCCAGCATTTT. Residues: CATGGPDQPQHF.

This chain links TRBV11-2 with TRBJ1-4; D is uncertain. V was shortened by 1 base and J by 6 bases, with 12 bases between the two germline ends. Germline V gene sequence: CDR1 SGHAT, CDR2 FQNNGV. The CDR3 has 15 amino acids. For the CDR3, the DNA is TGTGCCAGCAGCTTAGGGATTGGGCAGGATGAAAAACTGTTTTTT. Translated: CASSLGIGQDEKLFF.

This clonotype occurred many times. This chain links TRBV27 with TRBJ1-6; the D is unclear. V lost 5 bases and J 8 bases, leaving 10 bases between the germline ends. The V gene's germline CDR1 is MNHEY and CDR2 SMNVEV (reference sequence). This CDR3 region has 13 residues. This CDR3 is CASSPLGHSPLHF. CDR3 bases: TGTGCCAGCAGTCCCCTAGGGCATTCACCCCTCCACTTT.

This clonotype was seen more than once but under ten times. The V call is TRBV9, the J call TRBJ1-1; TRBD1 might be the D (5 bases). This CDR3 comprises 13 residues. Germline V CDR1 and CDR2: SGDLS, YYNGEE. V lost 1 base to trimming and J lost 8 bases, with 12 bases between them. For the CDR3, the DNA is TGTGCCAGCAGCGTAAGTGGGGGATTCGAAGCTTTCTTT. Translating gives CASSVSGGFEAFF. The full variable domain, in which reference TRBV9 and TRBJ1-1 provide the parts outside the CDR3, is DSGVTQTPKHLITATGQRVTLRCSPRSGDLSVYWYQQSLDQGLQFLIQYYNGEERAKGNILERFSAQQFPDLHSELNLSSLELGDSALYFCASSVSGGFEAFFGQGTRLTVV.

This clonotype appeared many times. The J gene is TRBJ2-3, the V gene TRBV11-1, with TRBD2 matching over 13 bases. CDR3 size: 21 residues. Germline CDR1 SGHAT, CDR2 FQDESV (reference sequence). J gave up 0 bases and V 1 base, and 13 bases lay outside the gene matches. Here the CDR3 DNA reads TGTGCCAGCAGCTTAGAAATCGCTGGACTAGCGGGAGTTTCGAGCACAGATACGCAGTATTTT. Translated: CASSLEIAGLAGVSSTDTQYF.

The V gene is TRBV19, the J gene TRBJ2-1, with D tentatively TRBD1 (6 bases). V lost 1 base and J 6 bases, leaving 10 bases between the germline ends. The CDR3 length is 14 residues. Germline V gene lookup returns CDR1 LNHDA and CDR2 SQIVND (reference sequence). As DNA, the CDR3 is TGTGCCAGTAGTATAGTGGGGGCGGGCAATGAGCAGTTCTTC. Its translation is CASSIVGAGNEQFF.

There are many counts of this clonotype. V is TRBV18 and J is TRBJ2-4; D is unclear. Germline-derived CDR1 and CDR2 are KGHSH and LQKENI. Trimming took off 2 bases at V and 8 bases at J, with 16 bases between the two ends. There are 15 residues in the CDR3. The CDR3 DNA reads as TGTGCCAGCTCACCAAACACAATACCCGTGTACATTCAGTACTTC. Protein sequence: CASSPNTIPVYIQYF.

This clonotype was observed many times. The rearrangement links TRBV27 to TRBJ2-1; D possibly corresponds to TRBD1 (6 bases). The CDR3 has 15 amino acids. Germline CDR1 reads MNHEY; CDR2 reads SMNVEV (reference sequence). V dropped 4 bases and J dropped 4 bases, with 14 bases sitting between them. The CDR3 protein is CASSSPRDTYNEQFF. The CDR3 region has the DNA TGTGCCAGCAGTTCACCCCGGGACACTTACAATGAGCAGTTCTTC.

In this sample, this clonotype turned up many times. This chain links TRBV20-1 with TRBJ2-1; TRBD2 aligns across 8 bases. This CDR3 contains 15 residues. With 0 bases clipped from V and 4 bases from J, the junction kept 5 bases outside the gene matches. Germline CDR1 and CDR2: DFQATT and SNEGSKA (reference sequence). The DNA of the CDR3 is TGCAGTGCTAGAGATAAAGCGGGGGCTTACAATGAGCAGTTCTTC. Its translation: CSARDKAGAYNEQFF.

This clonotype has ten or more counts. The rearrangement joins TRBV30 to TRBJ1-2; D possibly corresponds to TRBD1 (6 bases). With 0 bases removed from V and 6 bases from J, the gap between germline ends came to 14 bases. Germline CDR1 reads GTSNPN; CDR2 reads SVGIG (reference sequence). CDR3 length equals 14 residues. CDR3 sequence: CAWSVGAGDNGYTF. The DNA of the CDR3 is TGTGCCTGGAGTGTAGGGGCAGGGGACAATGGCTACACCTTC.

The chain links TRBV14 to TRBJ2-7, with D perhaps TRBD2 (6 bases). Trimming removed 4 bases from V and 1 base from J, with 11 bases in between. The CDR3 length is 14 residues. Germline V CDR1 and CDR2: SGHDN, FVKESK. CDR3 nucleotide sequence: TGTGCCAGCAGCCTCAGAGGAGGGTCCTACGAGCAGTACTTC. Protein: CASSLRGGSYEQYF.

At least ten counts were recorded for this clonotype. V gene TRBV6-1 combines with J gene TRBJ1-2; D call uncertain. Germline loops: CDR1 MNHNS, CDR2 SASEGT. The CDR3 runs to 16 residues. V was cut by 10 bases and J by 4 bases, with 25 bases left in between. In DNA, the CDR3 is TGTGCCACCCCATCGGCCGGGGAGGAGATCGGCTATGGCTACACCTTC. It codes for CATPSAGEEIGYGYTF.

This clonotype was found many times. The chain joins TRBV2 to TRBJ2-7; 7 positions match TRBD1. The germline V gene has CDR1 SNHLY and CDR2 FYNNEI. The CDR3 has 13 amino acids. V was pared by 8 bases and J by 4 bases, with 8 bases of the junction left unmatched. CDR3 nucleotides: TGTGCCAGCTACTGGACAGGAGATTACGAGCAGTACTTC. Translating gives CASYWTGDYEQYF.

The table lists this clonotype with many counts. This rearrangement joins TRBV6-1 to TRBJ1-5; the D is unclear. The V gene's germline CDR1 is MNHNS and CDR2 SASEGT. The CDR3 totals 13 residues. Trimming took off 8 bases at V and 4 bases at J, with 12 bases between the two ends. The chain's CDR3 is CASSGLGNQPQHF. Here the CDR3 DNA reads TGTGCCAGCTCGGGCCTGGGGAATCAGCCCCAGCATTTT.